These T cell receptor beta chains were read from a single sample in a study of T cell changes during pregnancy in multiple sclerosis. Produced via immunoSEQ multiplex PCR; TCRdb's table is partial and in-frame only. The sample holds tens of thousands of clones, around 93% seen once. The sequenced sample was peripheral blood, obtained in the second trimester of pregnancy. The receptors originated from a female donor with multiple sclerosis, enrolled in a pregnancy study. The CDR3 runs from the conserved cysteine through the conserved F or W. The D gene is left open where the match is weak. Where a row states a size, it is once, few, many or the class of an expanded clone; other rows omit it.

- | TRBJ1-2 | TRBV6-1 | - | TGTGCCAGCAGTGAAAACAGCTATGGCTACACCTTC | CASSENSYGYTF
TRBD2 | TRBJ2-7 | TRBV6-4 | - | TGTGCCAGCAGCGTAGCGGGGGGCGCCGAGCAGTACTTC | CASSVAGGAEQYF
- | TRBJ2-5 | TRBV5-6 | - | TGTGCCAGCAGCCTCCCCTTGCAAGAGACCCAGTACTTC | CASSLPLQETQYF
- | TRBJ1-1 | TRBV4-2 | - | TGTGCCAGCAGCCTCTCTAACGGGGACACTGAAGCTTTCTTT | CASSLSNGDTEAFF
TRBD1 | TRBJ1-2 | TRBV29-1 | - | TGCAGCGTTGAAGGCCTAGGACAGGGGAATGGCTACACCTTC | CSVEGLGQGNGYTF
- | TRBJ1-1 | TRBV4-1 | - | TGCGCCAGCAGCCAAGATACTGTGAACACTGAAGCTTTCTTT | CASSQDTVNTEAFF
TRBD1 | TRBJ2-7 | TRBV5-1 | - | TGCGCCAGCAGCCCAAGGGGGGACAGGCATTCCTACGAGCAGTACTTC | CASSPRGDRHSYEQYF
- | TRBJ1-2 | TRBV6-1 | once | TGTGCCAGCAGTGGGCAGGCGGGCTATGGCTACACCTTC | CASSGQAGYGYTF
- | TRBJ1-5 | TRBV27 | few | TGTGCCAGCAGTCCCCTGGGGGGAGGGAATCAGCCCCAGCATTTT | CASSPLGGGNQPQHF
- | TRBJ1-1 | TRBV5-1 | - | TGCGCCAGCAGCTTGGGAGTCCTAAACACTGAAGCTTTCTTT | CASSLGVLNTEAFF
TRBD1 | TRBJ1-5 | TRBV2 | - | TGTGCCGGACGACAGGGGGGCAATCAGCCCCAGCATTTT | CAGRQGGNQPQHF
- | TRBJ1-2 | TRBV4-1 | - | TGCGCCAGCAGCCAAGGATTCCTTTCAGGGCTAGGCTACACCTTC | CASSQGFLSGLGYTF
- | TRBJ2-5 | TRBV11-2 | - | TGTGCCAGCAGCTTAGATACGTTGGGGGAGGAGTCAGCATCGCAAGAGACCCAGTACTTC | CASSLDTLGEESASQETQYF
- | TRBJ1-2 | TRBV6-6 | - | TGTGCCAGCAGTTACCGATCGGGGGGGAACTATGGCTACACCTTC | CASSYRSGGNYGYTF
TRBD1 | TRBJ1-2 | TRBV13 | - | TGTGCCAGCAGCTTAGGCAGGGGGCCCAACTATGGCTACACCTTC | CASSLGRGPNYGYTF
- | TRBJ2-2 | TRBV11-3 | - | TGTGCCAGCAGTGAACAGGGACCCGGGGAGCTGTTTTTT | CASSEQGPGELFF
- | TRBJ2-6 | TRBV19 | - | TGTGCCAGTAGCCTCCGGGTTACTGGGGCCAACGTCCTGACTTTC | CASSLRVTGANVLTF
TRBD1 | TRBJ1-1 | TRBV7-3 | - | TGTGCCAGCAGCTTAGACCCAGGGGGTACTGAAGCTTTCTTT | CASSLDPGGTEAFF
- | TRBJ1-2 | TRBV18 | - | TGTGCCAGCTCACCCCCATGGAGGGATGGCTACACCTTC | CASSPPWRDGYTF
TRBD2 | TRBJ2-1 | TRBV4-1 | - | TGCGCCAGCAGCCAAGTAGCGGGGGGCTACAATGAGCAGTTCTTC | CASSQVAGGYNEQFF
TRBD1 | TRBJ1-1 | TRBV5-8 | - | TGTGCCAGCAGCGGAGCGGGACAGGGGGACACTGAAGCTTTCTTT | CASSGAGQGDTEAFF
- | TRBJ1-4 | TRBV18 | - | TGTGCCAGCTCAGGAGGAAGGAAAACTAATGAAAAACTGTTTTTT | CASSGGRKTNEKLFF
- | TRBJ2-5 | TRBV11-2 | once | TGTGCCAGCAGCGCAGCTGGACTACCCCAAGAGACCCAGTACTTC | CASSAAGLPQETQYF
- | TRBJ1-1 | TRBV11-2 | once | TGTGCCAGCAGCTTACCTTCCGGGGATGTGCCTACGACGAACACTGAAGCTTTCTTT | CASSLPSGDVPTTNTEAFF
- | TRBJ2-7 | TRBV5-1 | - | TGCGCCAGCAGCCTGGGCTACGGGGGAAGCTCCTACGAGCAGTACTTC | CASSLGYGGSSYEQYF
TRBD2 | TRBJ2-1 | TRBV11-2 | - | TGTGCCAGCAGCGGCATAGCGGGGGGATACAATGAGCAGTTCTTC | CASSGIAGGYNEQFF
- | TRBJ2-3 | TRBV11-1 | - | TGTGCCAGCAGCTCCATGCGGGATACGCAGTATTTT | CASSSMRDTQYF
- | TRBJ1-6 | TRBV6-5 | - | TGTGCCAGCAGTTACTCGGGGCAAGGTTCTCCCCTCCACTTT | CASSYSGQGSPLHF
- | TRBJ1-2 | TRBV6-5 | few | TGTGCCAGCAGCCCGCCTGCAGCTAACTATGGCTACACCTTC | CASSPPAANYGYTF
TRBD1 | TRBJ1-2 | TRBV7-9 | - | TGTGCCAGCAGCTCTTACAGGGGGACAAACTATGGCTACACCTTC | CASSSYRGTNYGYTF
TRBD1 | TRBJ2-7 | TRBV25-1 | - | TGTGCCAGCAGTCTGTCAGGGGGAACCTACGAGCAGTACTTC | CASSLSGGTYEQYF
- | TRBJ2-7 | TRBV6-1 | - | TGTGCCAGCAGTAAAGGGCAGGAGGGCCACGAGCAGTACTTC | CASSKGQEGHEQYF
- | TRBJ1-5 | TRBV5-3 | - | TGTGCCAGAAACCTAGACGCAAATCAGCCCCAGCATTTT | CARNLDANQPQHF
- | TRBJ1-1 | TRBV4-2 | - | TGTGCCAGCAGCCAAGAGCCGGGGATGGGCACTGAAGCTTTCTTT | CASSQEPGMGTEAFF
- | TRBJ1-5 | TRBV30 | - | TGTGCCTGGAGCCTACAGGGTGACCAGCCCCAGCATTTT | CAWSLQGDQPQHF
TRBD2 | TRBJ2-3 | TRBV4-1 | - | TGCGCCAGCAGCCAAGCTAGACTAGCGGGGGTAACTAGCACAGATACGCAGTATTTT | CASSQARLAGVTSTDTQYF
TRBD1 | TRBJ1-2 | TRBV2 | - | TGTGCCAGCAGCGGGGACAGGGGGGACTATGGCTACACCTTC | CASSGDRGDYGYTF
- | TRBJ1-3 | TRBV6-5 | - | TGTGCCAGCAGTTACCGAGGAGGTGGAAACACCATATATTTT | CASSYRGGGNTIYF
- | TRBJ1-5 | TRBV19 | - | TGTGCCAGTAGTATAGATCAGGCGATGGTTCAGCCCCAGCATTTT | CASSIDQAMVQPQHF
TRBD1 | TRBJ2-7 | TRBV2 | - | TGTGCCACCAGCGCCAACCGGGACAGGGGTGGCGAGCAGTACTTC | CATSANRDRGGEQYF
- | TRBJ1-1 | TRBV9 | - | TGTGCCAGCAGCCCTTCGTCGGGGGGAGGCACTGAAGCTTTCTTT | CASSPSSGGGTEAFF
TRBD2 | TRBJ2-3 | TRBV28 | - | TGTGCCAGCAGTCTGACTAGCGGGGATACGCAGTATTTT | CASSLTSGDTQYF